The clone carrying this TCR beta chain was counted at least ten times. What it recognizes is unknown. This record comes from a study of T cells in Graves' hyperthyroidism and ophthalmopathy. Points from the study as a whole: The model foresaw ophthalmopathy a median around 6.8 months prior to onset. Also found in blood were most expanded thyroid clonotypes above 0.001.

The V gene's germline CDR1 is SGHAT and CDR2 FQNNGV. The CDR3 extends over 18 amino acids. V dropped 2 bases and J dropped 4 bases, with 22 bases sitting between them. TCR beta CDR3 sequences were amplified from RNA transcripts. The HTBI primer set served for first-round RT-PCR of the TCR CDR3. TCRdb called the multiplex PCR reads again in MiXCR, with one record for every CDR3 protein. The table records roughly 640,000 distinct CDR3 sequences, about a sixth of them present only once. PBMCs were collected from an approximately 9.3 ml volume of fresh peripheral blood. Sequencing was performed on blood. This rearrangement joins TRBV11-2 to TRBJ2-3; D ambiguous. The sequence came from a middle-aged woman with Graves' ophthalmopathy. In DNA, the CDR3 is TGTGCCAGCAGCTTAACGTCGTCTAGTGATCTTGTAGCAGATACGCAGTATTTT. Protein sequence: CASSLTSSSDLVADTQYF.